One and the same sample provided the 15 T cell receptor beta chains below, sequenced in a study of beta chain features in type 1 diabetes. Expressed TCRB transcripts were sequenced because the entire RNA isolate underwent reverse transcription. Produced via immunoSEQ multiplex PCR; TCRdb's table is partial and in-frame only. The sample includes around 310,000 clones, approximately 11% seen only once; the top ten take around 0.015%. The sample taken for sequencing was naive CD4+ T cells from blood. The receptors originated from a woman under 40 in good health.

The genes are TRBV7-2 and TRBJ2-1, with 14 bases lining up with TRBD2. Per the germline V gene, CDR1 is SGHTA and CDR2 is FQGNSA. V lost 5 bases and J lost 8; bases outside the gene matches: 8. This CDR3 contains 16 residues. The CDR3 sequence is CASSARLAGGPDEQFF. The CDR3 DNA reads TGTGCCAGCAGCGCCCGACTAGCGGGAGGGCCAGATGAGCAGTTCTTC.

The CDR3 loop reads CASSLYSSDQETQYF. The CDR3 DNA reads as TGTGCCAGCAGCTTGTACAGCTCTGATCAGGAGACCCAGTACTTC. This chain joins TRBV5-4 and TRBJ2-5, with D unclear. The germline V and J ends were trimmed by 1 base and 5 bases, with 15 bases remaining between them. This CDR3 spans 15 amino acids. From germline, CDR1 is SGHNT and CDR2 YYREEE (reference sequence).

This clone came up a few times. The chain carries TRBV7-9 and TRBJ1-1, with D possibly being TRBD1 (5 bases). This CDR3 contains 11 residues. Deletions cut 8 bases from V and 6 bases from J, with 10 bases between. Germline V gene data show CDR1 as SEHNR and CDR2 as FQNEAQ (reference sequence). Here the CDR3 DNA reads TGTGCCAGCCGGAGGGGTGCTGAAGCTTTCTTT. Translated, it gives CASRRGAEAFF.

The chain has TRBV7-9 and TRBJ2-3; D is ambiguous. The CDR3 runs 15 residues. CDR1 and CDR2 from the germline V gene are SEHNR and FQNEAQ (reference sequence). V gave up 9 bases and J gave up 1 base, with 17 bases separating them. CDR3 in DNA: TGTGCCAGTTCTTTCCGGCGGCCAGGCACAGATACGCAGTATTTT. It is translated as CASSFRRPGTDTQYF.

Comment on this clone: The sample has other DNA sequences that encode this CDR3 too. The chain uses TRBV18 and TRBJ1-5; 7 nucleotides agree with TRBD1. The CDR3 is made up of 14 amino acids. CDR1 and CDR2 from the germline V gene are KGHSH and LQKENI. V trimming: 2 bases; J trimming: 4 bases; junction bases outside the gene matches: 2. The CDR3 loop is CASSPSRGNQPQHF. Written as DNA, the CDR3 is TGTGCCAGCTCACCAAGCAGGGGGAATCAGCCCCAGCATTTT.

This clone turned up a few times. The genes are TRBV7-3 and TRBJ2-7; 7 nucleotides match TRBD1. CDR1 SGHTA and CDR2 FQGTGA come from the germline V gene. Unmatched junction bases numbered 9, after V lost 5 bases and J lost 2 bases. The CDR3 is 15 residues long. The CDR3 DNA follows: TGTGCCAGCAGCCCTAGAGGGGGCGGAACCTACGAGCAGTACTTC. Protein sequence: CASSPRGGGTYEQYF.

Only a few counts were recorded for this clone. The rearrangement links TRBV15 to TRBJ1-1; no firm D call. Trimming took 2 bases from V and 5 from J, leaving 6 bases between them. CDR1 is LNHNV, CDR2 YYDKDF, per germline (reference sequence). The CDR3 loop spans 12 amino acids. The CDR3 spells CATSRPPTEAFF. CDR3 nucleotide sequence: TGTGCCACCAGCAGACCTCCGACTGAAGCTTTCTTT. The full variable domain, with the rest looked up from reference TRBV15 and TRBJ1-1, is DAMVIQNPRYQVTQFGKPVTLSCSQTLNHNVMYWYQQKSSQAPKLLFHYYDKDFNNEADTPDNFQSRRPNTSFCFLDIRSPGLGDTAMYLCATSRPPTEAFFGQGTRLTVV.

This clone has just a few counts. This rearrangement joins TRBV4-3 to TRBJ2-7; D possibly corresponds to TRBD2 (7 bases). The germline V gene encodes CDR1 LGHNA and CDR2 YSLEER. The CDR3 is 18 residues long. V lost 1 base to trimming and J lost 0 bases, with 19 bases between them. The CDR3 spells CASSQGGGWLADSYEQYF. The CDR3 DNA sequence: TGCGCCAGCAGCCAAGGAGGGGGTTGGCTAGCGGACTCCTACGAGCAGTACTTC.

The chain combines TRBV4-3 with TRBJ1-2; 7 bases agree with TRBD1. Trimming took 2 bases from V and 2 from J; bases not matched to a gene: 11. The CDR3 sequence is 17 residues long. Germline CDR1 is LGHNA and CDR2 is YSLEER. The CDR3 DNA reads as TGCGCCAGCAGCCAACGACAGGGCCCGATGGGGAACTATGGCTACACCTTC. Translating it yields CASSQRQGPMGNYGYTF.

For the CDR3, the DNA is TGTGCCAGCAGCTTAGCGCGGACTAGCGGCAGCACAGATACGCAGTATTTT. Residues: CASSLARTSGSTDTQYF. This rearrangement joins TRBV7-6 to TRBJ2-3, with 10 nucleotides matching TRBD2. The V gene's germline CDR1 is SGHVS and CDR2 FNYEAQ. With 0 bases clipped from V and 0 bases from J, the junction kept 3 bases outside the gene matches. The CDR3 is 17 residues long.

This clone was seen a handful of times. The chain links TRBV14 to TRBJ2-7; D not certain. This CDR3 has 14 amino acids. The germline gives CDR1 SGHDN, CDR2 FVKESK. Deletions cut 1 base from V and 4 bases from J, with 11 bases between. The CDR3 region has the DNA TGTGCCAGCAGCCAAGGTTGGCAAGTATACGAGCAGTACTTC. This codes for CASSQGWQVYEQYF.

The J gene is TRBJ2-7, the V gene TRBV7-9; 9 bases match TRBD2. Trimming at V came to 5 bases and at J to 5 bases, leaving 10 bases not matched to a gene. Germline CDR1 reads SEHNR; CDR2 reads FQNEAQ (reference sequence). This CDR3 spans 15 amino acids. CDR3 coding DNA: TGTGCCAGCAGCCGAGGACTAGCGAGTCAAAACGAGCAGTACTTC. It is translated as CASSRGLASQNEQYF.

Of note for this clone: Germline is not matched at one junction end, which may reflect a read error. The J gene is TRBJ2-2, the V gene TRBV7-7, with D perhaps matching TRBD2 (6 bases). Germline CDR1 is SSHAT and CDR2 is FNYEAQ (reference sequence). The CDR3 sequence is 13 residues long. The CDR3 nucleotides read TGTGCTAGCAGCTTAGGAGGGACCGGGGAGCTGTTTTTT. This codes for CASSLGGTGELFF. The whole variable domain, filled in from reference TRBV7-7 and TRBJ2-2, reads GAGVSQSPRYKVTKRGQDVTLRCDPISSHATLYWYQQALGQGPEFLTYFNYEAQPDKSGLPSDRFSAERPEGSISTLTIQRTEQRDSAMYRCASSLGGTGELFFGEGSRLTVL.

In its sample, this clone was seen a few times. J is TRBJ2-1 and V is TRBV7-9; 9 nucleotides align to TRBD1. CDR1 and CDR2 (germline): SEHNR, FQNEAQ (reference sequence). V gave up 5 bases and J gave up 5 bases; unmatched junction bases: 7. The CDR3 length is 15 residues. The CDR3 nucleotides read TGTGCCAGCAGCCTCCGGGACAGGGATAACAATGAGCAGTTCTTC. Translated: CASSLRDRDNNEQFF.

A remark on this clone: The sample has other DNA sequences that encode this CDR3 too. The chain is built from TRBV18 and TRBJ2-5; 8 nucleotides agree with TRBD1. CDR1 and CDR2 from the germline V gene are KGHSH and LQKENI. Germline trimming cut 6 bases from V and 4 bases from J; bases unmatched to any gene: 4. The CDR3 runs to 13 residues. This chain's CDR3 is CASSSTGAETQYF. The CDR3 nucleotides read TGTGCCAGCTCTTCGACAGGGGCAGAGACCCAGTACTTC. The full variable domain, in which reference TRBV18 and TRBJ2-5 provide the parts outside the CDR3, is NAGVMQNPRHLVRRRGQEARLRCSPMKGHSHVYWYRQLPEEGLKFMVYLQKENIIDESGMPKERFSAEFPKEGPSILRIQQVVRGDSAAYFCASSSTGAETQYFGPGTRLLVL.